This T cell receptor (beta chain) was recovered during a study of blood T cell repertoires in COVID-19. Germline CDR1 and CDR2: LGHDT and YNNKEL (reference sequence). V was clipped by 5 bases and J by 3 bases; unmatched bases: 8. This CDR3 spans 15 amino acids. The study recruited people aged 18 to 89 years across about 25 US areas. Measured with immunoSEQ multiplex PCR; TCRdb has only the in-frame clones, and not every one. Found here are some 490,000 clones, roughly nine tenths of them singletons; the top ten hold 7% to 10%. The clonotype comes from a woman aged 55-70 years who had recovered from COVID-19. The sample was PBMCs or T cells enriched from blood (not recorded which). The chain joins TRBV3-1 (or the pseudogene TRBV3-2) to TRBJ2-7, with 9 bases fitting TRBD1. The CDR3 sequence is CASSTGTGTYYEQYF. The CDR3 DNA reads as TGTGCCAGCAGCACGGGGACAGGGACCTACTACGAGCAGTACTTC.